The rows below give T cell receptor beta chains drawn from one sample of a study of blood T cell repertoires in COVID-19. The repertoire was sequenced with immunoSEQ multiplex PCR; TCRdb's copy has only in-frame clones and lacks some. Of roughly 480,000 clones listed, roughly 89% are singletons. The sample consisted of peripheral blood. These receptors all stem from a man aged 18 to 30 with COVID-19, enrolled during active disease. Each CDR3 is given with its conserved first and last residue. Fields, in order: clone size, D gene, V gene, J gene, CDR3 DNA, CDR3 protein. The D gene is left open where the match is weak. Rows give clone size only sometimes, using once, few, many, or a class for an expanded clone.

-	-	TRBV11-2	TRBJ2-1	TGTGCCAGCAGACAGGGTCGCCGTGAGCAGTTCTTC	CASRQGRREQFF
-	TRBD1	TRBV5-1	TRBJ2-2	TGCGCCAGCCACGGCGGGACAGGGGGGACCGGGGAGCTGTTTTTT	CASHGGTGGTGELFF
-	TRBD1	TRBV9	TRBJ1-1	TGTGCCAGCAGCGGCAGGGGGGCGAACACTGAAGCTTTCTTT	CASSGRGANTEAFF
-	-	TRBV5-8	TRBJ2-6	TGTGCCAGCAGCTACGAGGGATCCCGGGCCAACGTCCTGACTTTC	CASSYEGSRANVLTF
-	-	TRBV6-4	TRBJ2-7	TGTGCCAGCAGCGCCACAGGGTACGAGCAGTACTTC	CASSATGYEQYF
-	TRBD1	TRBV6-5	TRBJ2-1	TGTGCCAGCAGTTTAAGACAGGGGCGATACAATGAGCAGTTCTTC	CASSLRQGRYNEQFF
-	-	TRBV18	TRBJ1-2	TGTGCCAGCTCACCACCAGAACGGCTGAGAGGTGGCTACACCTTC	CASSPPERLRGGYTF
-	-	TRBV7-9	TRBJ1-1	TGTGCCAGCAGCGCCCCGCCTGGGGCGAACACTGAAGCTTTCTTT	CASSAPPGANTEAFF
once	TRBD1	TRBV28	TRBJ1-1	TGTGCCAGCAGCTACAGACAGGGAAGAACTGAAGCTTTCTTT	CASSYRQGRTEAFF
-	-	TRBV18	TRBJ2-5	TGTGCCAGCTCACGAGGTCTCCAAGAGACCCAGTACTTC	CASSRGLQETQYF
-	-	TRBV2	TRBJ2-7	TGTGCCAGCAGTGTACGACGGGGGTTAAACGAGCAGTACTTC	CASSVRRGLNEQYF
-	TRBD1	TRBV10-2	TRBJ1-2	TGCGCCAGCAGTGAAGGGACAGGGAACTTTTATAACTATGGCTACACCTTC	CASSEGTGNFYNYGYTF
-	-	TRBV6-6	TRBJ1-6	TGTGCCAGCAGCCCGGGAGGGGTTCATTCACCCCTCCACTTT	CASSPGGVHSPLHF
-	-	TRBV7-9	TRBJ2-2	TGTGCCAGCAGCCCCGGGAAGGGGGAGCTGTTTTTT	CASSPGKGELFF
once	TRBD2	TRBV11-3	TRBJ2-1	TGTGCCAGCAGGAGGGTAGCGGGAGACAATGAGCAGTTCTTC	CASRRVAGDNEQFF
few	-	TRBV7-2	TRBJ1-1	TGTGCCAGCAGCTTAGTAGTAAGCGAAGCTTTCTTT	CASSLVVSEAFF
-	-	TRBV27	TRBJ2-7	TGTGCCAGCAGTCCCCTGGTTGGGGCAGCAGAGCAGTACTTC	CASSPLVGAAEQYF
-	-	TRBV5-1	TRBJ1-1	TGCGCCAGCAGCCTTGGGGGGAAGAACACTGAAGCTTTCTTT	CASSLGGKNTEAFF
-	-	TRBV7-9	TRBJ2-3	TGTGCCAGCAGCTTAGGAGACACTAGCACAGATACGCAGTATTTT	CASSLGDTSTDTQYF
-	TRBD1	TRBV5-1	TRBJ1-4	TGCGCCAGCAGCTCCCCCGCGACAGGGGCTGAAAAACTGTTTTTT	CASSSPATGAEKLFF
few	-	TRBV7-9	TRBJ2-1	TGTGCCAGCAGCTTAGAGGGGGTTGAGCAGTTCTTC	CASSLEGVEQFF
-	-	TRBV6-1	TRBJ2-4	TGTGCCAGCAGTGATACAGGGCCCAAAAACATTCAGTACTTC	CASSDTGPKNIQYF
-	TRBD1	TRBV7-8	TRBJ2-5	TGTGCCAGCAGCCTTACCGGGACAGGGGGGGAAGAGACCCAGTACTTC	CASSLTGTGGEETQYF
-	-	TRBV3-1/TRBV3-2	TRBJ2-5	TGTGCCAGCAGCCATCTCACTAGCCAGGAGACCCAGTACTTC	CASSHLTSQETQYF
-	-	TRBV21-1	TRBJ1-2	TGTGCCAGCAGCAAAGAGGGGGAATACGACTATGGCTACACCTTC	CASSKEGEYDYGYTF
once	TRBD2	TRBV20-1	TRBJ2-5	TGCAGTGCTAGCGGGAGGGAGACCCAGTACTTC	CSASGRETQYF
once	TRBD2	TRBV30	TRBJ2-7	TGTGCCTGGAGTCCTAGCGGGAGGGCCGGCCAGTACTTC	CAWSPSGRAGQYF
-	-	TRBV30	TRBJ1-5	TGTGCCTGGAGCCCTCGGGGGGTCTATAGCAATCAGCCCCAGCATTTT	CAWSPRGVYSNQPQHF
-	-	TRBV6-5	TRBJ1-6	TGTGCCGTAAAAAGGGGGTCACCCCTCCACTTT	CAVKRGSPLHF
-	-	TRBV21-1	TRBJ2-5	TGTGCCAGCACCGTATACCTCCACGGGAAGCAAGAGACCCAGTACTTC	CASTVYLHGKQETQYF
-	-	TRBV2	TRBJ1-2	TGTGCCAGCAGTGACGGGGGGACAATCTATGGCTACACCTTC	CASSDGGTIYGYTF
-	-	TRBV5-8	TRBJ1-5	TGTGCCAGCAGCTTAACAAGCGGTGGGTATAGCAATCAGCCCCAGCATTTT	CASSLTSGGYSNQPQHF
-	TRBD2	TRBV29-1	TRBJ2-7	TGCAGCGTTGAGCGGGCGGGAGGGAGGTCCTACGAGCAGTACTTC	CSVERAGGRSYEQYF
-	TRBD1	TRBV18	TRBJ2-6	TGTGCCAGCTCACGGGACAGGTCCTCTGGGGCCAACGTCCTGACTTTC	CASSRDRSSGANVLTF
-	-	TRBV9	TRBJ1-6	TGTGCCAGCAGCGGAACAGGGATGGAGGAATCACCCCTCCACTTT	CASSGTGMEESPLHF
-	-	TRBV11-2	TRBJ1-3	TGTGCCAGCAGCTTGTTACCCAGGGCTGGAAACACCATATATTTT	CASSLLPRAGNTIYF
-	TRBD1	TRBV29-1	TRBJ2-5	TGCAGCGCGGACAAAGCGGAAGGGGGCGGAGAGACCCAGTACTTC	CSADKAEGGGETQYF
-	TRBD2	TRBV30	TRBJ2-7	TGTGCCTGGAGTATAGGCGGGAGTGACGAGCAGTACTTC	CAWSIGGSDEQYF
once	-	TRBV5-1	TRBJ1-3	TGCGCCAGCAGCAACCCGGACAACCACTCTGGAAACACCATATATTTT	CASSNPDNHSGNTIYF
-	-	TRBV15	TRBJ2-2	TGTGCCACCAGCAGAGGTTTCGGCGGAGGGGCGGGGGAGCTGTTTTTT	CATSRGFGGGAGELFF
-	-	TRBV15	TRBJ2-5	TGTGCCACCAGCAGAGATAGGGGAATCGAGACCCAGTACTTC	CATSRDRGIETQYF
once	-	TRBV18	TRBJ1-2	TGTGCCAGCTCACCAGAGGGTGGCGTCTATGGCTACACCTTC	CASSPEGGVYGYTF
-	TRBD1	TRBV27	TRBJ1-5	TGTGCCAGTGGGGCTGCGGACAGGGGCCATCAGCCCCAGCATTTT	CASGAADRGHQPQHF
-	TRBD1	TRBV6-5	TRBJ2-7	TGTGCCAGCAGTCGGGACAGAGATTACTACGAGCAGTACTTC	CASSRDRDYYEQYF
-	TRBD2	TRBV5-4	TRBJ2-2	TGTGCCAGCAGCTTGGGGGGTAGCGGGAGACCCGGGGAGCTGTTTTTT	CASSLGGSGRPGELFF
-	-	TRBV5-5	TRBJ2-7	TGTGCCAGCAGCTTCGCCGGGGTCTCCTACGAGCAGTACTTC	CASSFAGVSYEQYF